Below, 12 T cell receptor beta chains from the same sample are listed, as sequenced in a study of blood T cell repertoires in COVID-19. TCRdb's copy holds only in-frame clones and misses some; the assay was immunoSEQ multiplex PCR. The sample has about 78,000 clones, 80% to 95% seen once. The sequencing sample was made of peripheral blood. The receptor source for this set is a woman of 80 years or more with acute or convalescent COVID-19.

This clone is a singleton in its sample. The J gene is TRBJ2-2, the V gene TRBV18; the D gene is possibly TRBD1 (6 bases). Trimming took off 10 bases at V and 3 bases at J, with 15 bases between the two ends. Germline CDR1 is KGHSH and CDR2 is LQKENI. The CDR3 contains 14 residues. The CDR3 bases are TGTGCCACCAACCGGGACACGTACACCGGGGAGCTGTTTTTT. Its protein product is CATNRDTYTGELFF. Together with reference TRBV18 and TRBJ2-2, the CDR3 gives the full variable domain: NAGVMQNPRHLVRRRGQEARLRCSPMKGHSHVYWYRQLPEEGLKFMVYLQKENIIDESGMPKERFSAEFPKEGPSILRIQQVVRGDSAAYFCATNRDTYTGELFFGEGSRLTVL.

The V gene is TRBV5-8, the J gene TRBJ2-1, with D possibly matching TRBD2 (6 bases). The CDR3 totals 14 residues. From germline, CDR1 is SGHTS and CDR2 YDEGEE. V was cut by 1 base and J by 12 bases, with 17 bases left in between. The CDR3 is CASSLTGARGAQFF. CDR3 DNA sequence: TGTGCCAGCAGCTTGACTGGCGCGCGGGGAGCGCAGTTCTTC.

The CDR3 DNA reads TGCGCCAGCAGCTCGGGACAGGGGGACACCGGGGAGCTGTTTTTT. Amino acid sequence: CASSSGQGDTGELFF. The chain employs TRBV5-1 and TRBJ2-2; 11 nucleotides line up with TRBD1. Germline CDR1 reads SGHRS; CDR2 reads YFSETQ. Trimming cost V 3 bases and J 3 bases; bases outside gene matches: 1. The CDR3 is made up of 15 amino acids.

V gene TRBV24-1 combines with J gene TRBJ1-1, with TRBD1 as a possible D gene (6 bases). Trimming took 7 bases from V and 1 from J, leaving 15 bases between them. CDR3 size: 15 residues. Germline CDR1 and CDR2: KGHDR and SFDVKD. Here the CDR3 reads CATRGTPNKNTEAFF. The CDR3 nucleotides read TGTGCCACCAGGGGGACACCCAATAAGAACACTGAAGCTTTCTTT.

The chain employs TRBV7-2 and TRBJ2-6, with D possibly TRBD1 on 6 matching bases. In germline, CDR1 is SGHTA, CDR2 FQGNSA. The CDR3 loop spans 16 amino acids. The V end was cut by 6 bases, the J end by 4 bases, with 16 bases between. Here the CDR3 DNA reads TGTGCCAGCAGTTCTCAGGTGGGGGCGGGGGCCAACGTCCTGACTTTC. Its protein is CASSSQVGAGANVLTF.

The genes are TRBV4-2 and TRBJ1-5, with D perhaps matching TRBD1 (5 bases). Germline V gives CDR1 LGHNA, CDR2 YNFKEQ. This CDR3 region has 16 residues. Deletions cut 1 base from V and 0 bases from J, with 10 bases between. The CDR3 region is CASSQVGGYSNQPQHF. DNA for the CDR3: TGTGCCAGCAGCCAAGTGGGGGGTTATAGCAATCAGCCCCAGCATTTT.

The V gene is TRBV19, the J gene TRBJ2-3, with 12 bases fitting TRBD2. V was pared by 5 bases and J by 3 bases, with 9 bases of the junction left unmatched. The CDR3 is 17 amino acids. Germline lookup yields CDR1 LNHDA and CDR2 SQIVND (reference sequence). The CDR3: CASSASTSGRTTDTQYF. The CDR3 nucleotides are TGTGCCAGTAGTGCATCGACTAGCGGGAGAACAACAGATACGCAGTATTTT.

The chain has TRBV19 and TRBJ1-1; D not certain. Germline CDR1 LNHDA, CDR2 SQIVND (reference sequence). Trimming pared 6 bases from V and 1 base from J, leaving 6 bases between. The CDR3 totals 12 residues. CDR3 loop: CASSYANTEAFF. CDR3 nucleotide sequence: TGTGCCAGTAGCTACGCGAACACTGAAGCTTTCTTT. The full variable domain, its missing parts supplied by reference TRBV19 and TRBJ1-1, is DGGITQSPKYLFRKEGQNVTLSCEQNLNHDAMYWYRQDPGQGLRLIYYSQIVNDFQKGDIAEGYSVSREKKESFPLTVTSAQKNPTAFYLCASSYANTEAFFGQGTRLTVV.

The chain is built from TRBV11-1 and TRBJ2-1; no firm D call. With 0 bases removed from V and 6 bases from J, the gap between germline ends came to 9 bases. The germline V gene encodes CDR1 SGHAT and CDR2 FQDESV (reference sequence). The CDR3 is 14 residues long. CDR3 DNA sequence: TGTGCCAGCAGCTTAGCGGTCACAATCAATGAGCAGTTCTTC. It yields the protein CASSLAVTINEQFF.

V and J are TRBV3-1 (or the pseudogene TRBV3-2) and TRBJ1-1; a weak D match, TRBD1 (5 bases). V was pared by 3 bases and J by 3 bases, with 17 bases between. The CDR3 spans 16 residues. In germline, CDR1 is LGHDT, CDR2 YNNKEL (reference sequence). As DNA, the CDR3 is TGTGCCAGCAGCCAGCGAACCGTCAGGGATGACACTGAAGCTTTCTTT. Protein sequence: CASSQRTVRDDTEAFF.

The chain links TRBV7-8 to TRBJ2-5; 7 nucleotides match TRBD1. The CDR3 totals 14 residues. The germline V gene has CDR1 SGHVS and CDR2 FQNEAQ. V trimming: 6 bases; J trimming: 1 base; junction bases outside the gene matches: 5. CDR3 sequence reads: CASSTGEPQETQYF. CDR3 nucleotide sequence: TGTGCCAGCAGTACAGGGGAGCCCCAAGAGACCCAGTACTTC.

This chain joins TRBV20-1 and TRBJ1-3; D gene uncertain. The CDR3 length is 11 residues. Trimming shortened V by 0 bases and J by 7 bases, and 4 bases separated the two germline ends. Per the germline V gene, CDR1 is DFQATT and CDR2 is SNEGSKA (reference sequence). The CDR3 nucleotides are TGCAGTGCTAGAGATCAGAACACCATATATTTT. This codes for CSARDQNTIYF.